The 29 T cell receptor beta chains below were found in one sample sequenced in a study of Graves' ophthalmopathy and Graves' hyperthyroidism. Researchers took RNA transcripts and amplified TCR beta CDR3 regions from them. Second-round multiplex PCR came after first-round RT-PCR with HTBI primers. TCRdb called the multiplex PCR reads again in MiXCR, with one record for every CDR3 protein. The table shows about 390,000 distinct CDR3 sequences, with 15% to 17% occurring only once. Sequencing used peripheral blood. Receptor source: a woman under 30 with stable Graves' hyperthyroidism.

Worth noting for this clonotype: It may be a read error: a sequence one base away is much more abundant. CDR3 nucleotides: TGTGCCAGCATATGGGACACAAACACCGGGGAGCTGTTTTTT. Translation gives CASIWDTNTGELFF. The genes are TRBV2 and TRBJ2-2; the D gene is possibly TRBD1 (6 bases). Germline V gene sequence: CDR1 SNHLY, CDR2 FYNNEI. V was clipped by 7 bases and J by 2 bases, with 11 bases between them. CDR3 length: 14 amino acids.

There are many counts of this clonotype. The chain links TRBV10-3 to TRBJ1-5, with D possibly matching TRBD1 (5 bases). Per germline, CDR1 ENHRY and CDR2 SYGVKD. The CDR3 covers 16 residues. The V end lost 0 bases, the J end lost 6 bases, and 15 bases lay between the germline ends. CDR3: CAISESDRGHSQPQHF. Here the CDR3 DNA reads TGTGCCATCAGTGAGTCTGACCGGGGCCATAGTCAGCCCCAGCATTTT.

This clonotype showed up many times. The chain carries TRBV10-1 and TRBJ1-2; D remains ambiguous. Germline CDR1 reads WNHNN; CDR2 reads SYGVQD (reference sequence). Deletions cut 4 bases from V and 8 bases from J, with 11 bases between. CDR3 length equals 12 residues. CDR3 protein: CASSGAELGYTF. CDR3 in DNA: TGCGCCAGCAGTGGGGCAGAGCTCGGCTACACCTTC.

This clonotype was seen repeatedly, ten times or more. Here the CDR3 omits its conserved ending phenylalanine or tryptophan, so a read error is the likely source. The chain joins TRBV7-8 to TRBJ1-5; D is undetermined. The CDR3 sequence is 15 residues long. The V end was cut by 6 bases, the J end by 2 bases, with 14 bases between. The V gene's germline CDR1 is SGHVS and CDR2 FQNEAQ. The CDR3 DNA reads TGTGCCAGCAGTCGCGACCAATTGGGCAATCAGCCCCAGCATTCT. It codes for CASSRDQLGNQPQHS.

The chain combines TRBV6-2 or TRBV6-3 with TRBJ2-7; 10 bases line up with TRBD2. CDR1 MNHEY and CDR2 SVGEGT come from the germline V gene. Trimming at V came to 1 base and at J to 0 bases, leaving 6 bases not matched to a gene. The CDR3 is made up of 17 amino acids. CDR3 region: CASSYFLAGAVSYEQYF. In nucleotides, the CDR3 is TGTGCCAGCAGTTACTTCCTAGCGGGGGCCGTCTCCTACGAGCAGTACTTC.

With regard to this clonotype: A clone one base away is much larger, so this may be a read error. This rearrangement joins TRBV6-1 to TRBJ1-2; the match to TRBD1 covers 8 bases. V was pared by 2 bases and J by 10 bases, with 9 bases of the junction left unmatched. From germline, CDR1 is MNHNS and CDR2 SASEGT. The CDR3 runs to 14 residues. The CDR3 nucleotides are TGTGCCAGCAGTGAATTTAGGGCAGGGGGCGTCTACACCTTC. Residues: CASSEFRAGGVYTF.

In its sample, this clonotype was seen many times. V is TRBV12-3 or TRBV12-4 and J is TRBJ1-1; unclear D gene. This CDR3 is built from 10 residues. The V gene lost 3 bases and the J gene lost 11 bases, with 7 bases spanning the gap. The CDR3 DNA reads as TGTGCCAGCAGTTTCCAGTCGGCTTTCTTT. Translation: CASSFQSAFF.

This clonotype was seen more than once but under ten times. The V and J genes are TRBV12-3 or TRBV12-4 and TRBJ1-1; D is undetermined. V was trimmed by 6 bases and J by 6 bases, leaving 14 bases between them. CDR3 size: 13 residues. Here the CDR3 reads CASRPTRRPEAFF. The CDR3 nucleotides read TGTGCCAGCAGGCCCACACGCCGCCCTGAAGCTTTCTTT.

The table lists this clonotype with many counts. This sequence joins TRBV6-1 and TRBJ2-5; TRBD1 aligns across 8 bases. From germline, CDR1 is MNHNS and CDR2 SASEGT. V shed 5 bases, J shed 3 bases, and the junction held 11 bases outside the gene matches. The CDR3 covers 16 residues. CDR3 amino acids: CASSQEYTGGEETQYF. In DNA, the CDR3 is TGTGCCAGCAGTCAGGAGTATACAGGGGGTGAAGAGACCCAGTACTTC.

This clonotype was detected many times. The chain combines TRBV7-8 with TRBJ2-7, with D perhaps TRBD1 (5 bases). V was cut by 3 bases and J by 0 bases, with 12 bases left in between. Germline V gene lookup returns CDR1 SGHVS and CDR2 FQNEAQ. This CDR3 spans 15 amino acids. For the CDR3, the DNA is TGTGCCAGCAGCTTCACCAGGGTGGTCTCCTACGAGCAGTACTTC. This translates into CASSFTRVVSYEQYF. Together with reference TRBV7-8 and TRBJ2-7, the CDR3 gives the full variable domain: GAGVSQSPRYKVAKRGQDVALRCDPISGHVSLFWYQQALGQGPEFLTYFQNEAQLDKSGLPSDRFFAERPEGSVSTLKIQRTQQEDSAVYLCASSFTRVVSYEQYFGPGTRLTVT.

A remark on this clonotype: This clone may be a read error of a much larger clone one base away. This sequence joins TRBV5-1 and TRBJ1-6, with D possibly matching TRBD1 (5 bases). Germline-derived CDR1 and CDR2 are SGHRS and YFSETQ. The CDR3 is 16 residues long. The CDR3 DNA is TGCGCCTGCAGCTTGACCAGGGTTCTGTCTAATTCACCCCTCCACTTT. Encoded protein: CACSLTRVLSNSPLHF.

This clonotype appeared many times. The gene calls are TRBV6-1 and TRBJ1-2, with 8 bases aligning to TRBD1. Germline lookup yields CDR1 MNHNS and CDR2 SASEGT. V trimming: 7 bases; J trimming: 4 bases; junction bases outside the gene matches: 8. This CDR3 region has 14 residues. The CDR3 bases are TGTGCCAGCAATCTACAGGGGGTAGTCTATGGCTACACCTTC. Protein: CASNLQGVVYGYTF.

This clonotype was detected many times. The chain recombines TRBV6-5 with TRBJ2-7, with D possibly matching TRBD1 (6 bases). Trimming took off 4 bases at V and 2 bases at J, with 12 bases between the two ends. This CDR3 has 14 amino acids. Germline V lookup: CDR1 MNHEY, CDR2 SVGAGI. CDR3 nucleotides: TGTGCCAGCAGTTCCCGCAGGGACACCTACGAGCAGTACTTC. This encodes CASSSRRDTYEQYF.

This clonotype was detected ten times or more. The chain combines TRBV19 with TRBJ1-5; D call uncertain. V was trimmed by 5 bases and J by 2 bases, leaving 13 bases between them. The CDR3 totals 15 residues. Germline V gene lookup returns CDR1 LNHDA and CDR2 SQIVND (reference sequence). CDR3 bases: TGTGCCAGTAGTCCGAGGGTTGTAGGCAATCAGCCCCAGCATTTT. Its protein is CASSPRVVGNQPQHF.

The table lists this clonotype with many counts. The J gene is TRBJ2-7, the V gene TRBV6-2 or TRBV6-3, with a possible D match to TRBD1 (5 bases). This CDR3 is 12 amino acids long. V lost 4 bases, J lost 3 bases, and 7 bases lay in between. Germline V gene lookup returns CDR1 MNHEY and CDR2 SVGEGT. CDR3 in amino acids: CASSSTVYEQYF. In DNA, the CDR3 is TGTGCCAGCAGTTCGACAGTCTACGAGCAGTACTTC.

This clonotype has at least ten counts. The chain links TRBV4-1 to TRBJ1-1; 7 positions agree with TRBD1. The CDR3 totals 14 residues. Germline lookup yields CDR1 MGHRA and CDR2 YSYEKL. J was trimmed by 2 bases and V by 8 bases; bases with no gene match: 8. The CDR3 sequence: CASGRGQGNTEAFF. For the CDR3, the DNA is TGCGCCAGCGGTAGGGGGCAAGGAAACACTGAAGCTTTCTTT.

This clonotype was observed many times. The rearrangement uses TRBV27 and TRBJ1-1; D is unclear. The CDR3 contains 16 residues. V lost 6 bases and J lost 4, with 21 bases in between. Germline lookup yields CDR1 MNHEY and CDR2 SMNVEV (reference sequence). The CDR3 protein is CASSPQVGPRGTEAFF. CDR3 DNA sequence: TGTGCCAGCAGCCCCCAGGTGGGTCCCCGGGGCACTGAAGCTTTCTTT.

Many counts were recorded for this clonotype. The chain joins TRBV11-2 to TRBJ2-5; weak D call: TRBD2 (6 bases). V shed 7 bases and J shed 1 base, with 16 bases lying between them. Per germline, CDR1 SGHAT and CDR2 FQNNGV. This CDR3 has 15 residues. CDR3 loop: CASTGEEGFQETQYF. CDR3 nucleotide sequence: TGTGCCAGCACCGGGGAGGAAGGGTTCCAAGAGACCCAGTACTTC.

This clonotype has at least ten counts. The rearrangement uses TRBV12-3 or TRBV12-4 and TRBJ2-7, with D perhaps matching TRBD1 or TRBD2 (7 bases each). The CDR3 contains 16 residues. Trimming removed 0 bases at V and 5 bases at J, with 17 bases between. The CDR3 DNA reads TGTGCCAGCAGTTTAGCGCGACAGGGAGGGATTGACGAGCAGTACTTC. Translation gives CASSLARQGGIDEQYF.

Ten or more counts support this clonotype. Germline is not matched at one junction end, which may reflect a read error. This chain connects TRBV6-5 to TRBJ1-2; possibly TRBD1 for D (5 bases). The CDR3 spans 16 residues. Germline V CDR1 and CDR2: MNHEY, SVGAGI. This CDR3 reads CASNYWTGGGNYGYTF. Here the CDR3 DNA reads TGTGCCAGCAATTACTGGACGGGGGGGGGTAACTATGGCTACACCTTC.

In this sample, this clonotype turned up many times. The chain has TRBV12-3 or TRBV12-4 and TRBJ2-5; the D is unclear. The CDR3 loop spans 13 amino acids. Trimming took off 4 bases at V and 2 bases at J, with 8 bases between the two ends. CDR3 in DNA: TGTGCCAGCAGTTCGCTGGGTCAAGAGACCCAGTACTTC. It yields the protein CASSSLGQETQYF.

This clonotype has at least ten counts. V and J are TRBV7-9 and TRBJ1-1, with a tentative D call TRBD1 (6 bases). This CDR3 spans 14 amino acids. Germline V CDR1 and CDR2: SEHNR, FQNEAQ (reference sequence). V shed 2 bases and J shed 5 bases, with 12 bases lying between them. As DNA, the CDR3 is TGTGCCAGCAGCTTAAAGGGGGTAGGTACTGAAGCTTTCTTT. This gives the protein CASSLKGVGTEAFF.

This clonotype was seen many times. The V call is TRBV10-2, the J call TRBJ2-3, with D uncertain. The CDR3 spans 12 residues. The V gene lost 4 bases and the J gene lost 3 bases, with 5 bases spanning the gap. CDR1 WSHSY and CDR2 SAAADI come from the germline V gene. CDR3 bases: TGCGCCAGCAGTGTGCAGACAGATACGCAGTATTTT. Translation gives CASSVQTDTQYF.

This clonotype was seen ten or more times. The chain uses TRBV11-2 and TRBJ1-1, with D possibly matching TRBD1 (5 bases). Germline CDR1 reads SGHAT; CDR2 reads FQNNGV. V was trimmed by 1 base and J by 8 bases, leaving 14 bases between them. The CDR3 runs to 14 residues. The CDR3 nucleotides are TGTGCCAGCAGCTTAGTAGTAGGGGTTGACGAAGCTTTCTTT. Its protein product is CASSLVVGVDEAFF.

This clonotype was recorded many times. The gene calls are TRBV15 and TRBJ1-1; TRBD1 is a possible D gene (5 bases). With 5 bases removed from V and 7 bases from J, the gap between germline ends came to 14 bases. CDR1 LNHNV and CDR2 YYDKDF come from the germline V gene (reference sequence). The CDR3 sequence is 13 residues long. Here the CDR3 DNA reads TGTGCCACCAGCGGTACTTTGGGGGGTGAAGCTTTCTTT. Protein: CATSGTLGGEAFF.

This clonotype was seen a handful of times. V and J are TRBV5-8 and TRBJ1-1; maybe TRBD1 (5 bases). Trimming left V 4 bases short and J 4 bases short, with 14 bases between. Germline V gene data show CDR1 as SGHTS and CDR2 as YDEGEE. The length of the CDR3 is 14 residues. The CDR3: CASSLPGTGTEAFF. The DNA of the CDR3 is TGTGCCAGCAGCCTTCCCGGGACTGGCACTGAAGCTTTCTTT.

There are many counts of this clonotype. The chain is built from TRBV27 and TRBJ2-7, with 7 bases aligning to TRBD1. The CDR3 consists of 12 residues. V shed 6 bases and J 3 bases; nucleotides not matched to a gene: 2. Germline V gene sequence: CDR1 MNHEY, CDR2 SMNVEV (reference sequence). DNA for the CDR3: TGTGCCAGCAGAGGGACAGACTACGAGCAGTACTTC. Translation gives CASRGTDYEQYF.

This clonotype was counted ten times or more. The genes are TRBV12-5 and TRBJ2-7; 7 bases fit TRBD1. This CDR3 region has 16 residues. V lost 6 bases to trimming and J lost 4 bases; unmatched junction nucleotides: 15. Germline V gene lookup returns CDR1 LGHNT and CDR2 FRNRAP. The CDR3 DNA reads TGTGCTAGTGGATATAAACCGGCAGGGGGTTTGTACGAGCAGTACTTC. It translates to CASGYKPAGGLYEQYF.

Ten or more counts support this clonotype. The chain joins TRBV11-2 to TRBJ1-1; D not resolved. CDR1 is SGHAT, CDR2 FQNNGV, per germline. V was trimmed by 8 bases and J by 1 base, leaving 11 bases between them. The CDR3 is 13 amino acids. The CDR3 DNA reads TGTGCCAGCGCCCGTTATGGGAACACTGAAGCTTTCTTT. It codes for CASARYGNTEAFF. Variable domain in full (rest from reference TRBV11-2 and TRBJ1-1): EAGVAQSPRYKIIEKRQSVAFWCNPISGHATLYWYQQILGQGPKLLIQFQNNGVVDDSQLPKDRFSAERLKGVDSTLKIQPAKLEDSAVYLCASARYGNTEAFFGQGTRLTVV.